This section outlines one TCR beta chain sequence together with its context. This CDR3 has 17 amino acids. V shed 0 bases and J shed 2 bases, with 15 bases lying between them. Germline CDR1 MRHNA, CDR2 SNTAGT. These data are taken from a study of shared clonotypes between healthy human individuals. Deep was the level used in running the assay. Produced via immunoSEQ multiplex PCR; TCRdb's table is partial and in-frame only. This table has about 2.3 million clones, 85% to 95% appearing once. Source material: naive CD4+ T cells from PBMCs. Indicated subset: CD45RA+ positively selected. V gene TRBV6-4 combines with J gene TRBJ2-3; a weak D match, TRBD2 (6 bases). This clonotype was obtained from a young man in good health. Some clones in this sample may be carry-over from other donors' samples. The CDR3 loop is CASSDSSAGTITDTQYF. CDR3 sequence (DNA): TGTGCCAGCAGTGACTCGTCTGCGGGAACAATCACAGATACGCAGTATTTT.